One sample yielded the 26 T cell receptor beta chains listed below, sequenced in a study of regulatory T cells in long-lasting Graves disease. Arm-PCR of CDR3 regions and iRepertoire HTBI primers were the basis on which TCR beta libraries were built. From the multiplex PCR reads, TCRdb called clonotypes with MiXCR, one entry per CDR3 protein. The table records 350,000 to 550,000 distinct CDR3 sequences, 16% of them present only once. Stated time point: newly diagnosed GD, antithyroid drugs for less than 3 months. Construction of the TCR library relied on RNA isolated from PBMCs. These data also formed part of another study, on T cells in Graves' hyperthyroidism and ophthalmopathy.

The material sequenced was peripheral blood mononuclear cells (PBMCs), taken at new diagnosis, from a patient treated with antithyroid drugs. The origin of the receptors is a woman aged 18-29 years with Graves disease.

This clonotype was seen a single time. Since a much larger clone is just one base distant, this may be a read error. The chain is built from TRBV20-1 and TRBJ1-1; TRBD1 matches 7 bases. Germline CDR1 is DFQATT and CDR2 is SNEGSKA (reference sequence). The CDR3 is 14 residues long. The CDR3 protein is CSARTGQRATGAFF. In nucleotides, the CDR3 is TGCAGTGCTAGGACAGGGCAAAGGGCCACTGGAGCTTTCTTT.

At least ten counts were recorded for this clonotype. The chain carries TRBV30 and TRBJ1-1; D is unresolved. The germline gives CDR1 GTSNPN, CDR2 SVGIG (reference sequence). Trimming took off 0 bases at V and 11 bases at J, with 10 bases between the two ends. This CDR3 is built from 11 residues. CDR3 in DNA: TGTGCCTGGAGTGTATCCGCGAGGGCTTTCTTT. It is translated as CAWSVSARAFF.

This clonotype was counted ten times or more. The chain carries TRBV20-1 and TRBJ2-2; TRBD1 might be the D (6 bases). Germline assignment: CDR1 DFQATT and CDR2 SNEGSKA (reference sequence). V dropped 6 bases and J dropped 0 bases, with 11 bases sitting between them. The CDR3 contains 14 residues. CDR3 loop: CSAKRTANTGELFF. As DNA, the CDR3 is TGCAGTGCCAAAAGGACAGCGAACACCGGGGAGCTGTTTTTT.

CDR3 in amino acids: CASSSLTATNEKLFF. The CDR3 DNA follows: TGTGCCAGCAGCTCCTTGACAGCAACTAATGAAAAACTGTTTTTT. The rearrangement links TRBV7-9 to TRBJ1-4, with D maybe TRBD1 (5 bases). The germline V and J ends were trimmed by 4 bases and 0 bases, with 9 bases remaining between them. Germline CDR1 reads SEHNR; CDR2 reads FQNEAQ (reference sequence). CDR3 size: 15 residues.

The V and J genes are TRBV6-2 or TRBV6-3 and TRBJ2-1, with D hard to call. Near its end, the DNA agrees better with TRBJ2-5, so the J call may be wrong. The CDR3 is 13 amino acids. Germline assignment: CDR1 MNHEY and CDR2 SVGEGT. The CDR3 nucleotides are TGTGCCAGCAGTACCAACGGGTGGGAGACCCAGTACTTC. Encoded protein: CASSTNGWETQYF.

This clonotype was found once. This chain uses TRBV16 with TRBJ1-1, with D tentatively TRBD1 (5 bases). Germline V gene sequence: CDR1 KGHSY, CDR2 FQNENV. The CDR3 length is 14 residues. The V end was cut by 4 bases, the J end by 7 bases, with 16 bases between. CDR3 loop: CASSPPVVGREAFF. The CDR3 coding sequence is TGTGCCAGCAGCCCGCCTGTGGTGGGGCGTGAAGCTTTCTTT. The whole variable domain, remainder taken from reference TRBV16 and TRBJ1-1, is GEEVAQTPKHLVRGEGQKAKLYCAPIKGHSYVFWYQQVLKNEFKFLISFQNENVFDETGMPKERFSAKCLPNSPCSLEIQATKLEDSAVYFCASSPPVVGREAFFGQGTRLTVV.

The V and J genes are TRBV24-1 and TRBJ2-3; TRBD1 agrees at 7 bases. The J segment lost 2 bases and the V segment lost 2 bases, leaving 12 bases of the junction unmatched. Germline values: CDR1 KGHDR, CDR2 SFDVKD. The CDR3 extends over 18 amino acids. The CDR3 sequence: CATSDSYRDSLSTDTQYF. As DNA, the CDR3 is TGTGCCACCAGTGATTCTTACCGGGACAGCCTTTCCACAGATACGCAGTATTTT.

The chain is built from TRBV7-9 and TRBJ1-4; unclear D gene. The CDR3 contains 13 residues. The V gene's germline CDR1 is SEHNR and CDR2 FQNEAQ (reference sequence). V dropped 3 bases and J dropped 1 base, with 3 bases sitting between them. The CDR3 DNA follows: TGTGCCAGCAGCTTGGTAACTAATGAAAAACTGTTTTTT. It translates to CASSLVTNEKLFF. Looking up the rest from reference TRBV7-9 and TRBJ1-4 gives the full variable domain: DTGVSQNPRHKITKRGQNVTFRCDPISEHNRLYWYRQTLGQGPEFLTYFQNEAQLEKSRLLSDRFSAERPKGSFSTLEIQRTEQGDSAMYLCASSLVTNEKLFFGSGTQLSVL.

Many counts were recorded for this clonotype. V usage is TRBV7-2 and J usage is TRBJ2-3; 7 bases are shared with TRBD2. Germline-derived CDR1 and CDR2 are SGHTA and FQGNSA. The V gene end was trimmed by 5 bases and the J gene end by 0 bases; junction bases not matched to a gene: 14. CDR3 length equals 18 residues. CDR3 nucleotides: TGTGCCAGCAGCCAGGCCCTCCTAGCGGAGCCTAGCACAGATACGCAGTATTTT. Protein product: CASSQALLAEPSTDTQYF. The variable domain in full, with the rest retrieved from reference TRBV7-2 and TRBJ2-3, is GAGVSQSPSNKVTEKGKDVELRCDPISGHTALYWYRQSLGQGLEFLIYFQGNSAPDKSGLPSDRFSAERTGGSVSTLTIQRTQQEDSAVYLCASSQALLAEPSTDTQYFGPGTRLTVL.

In its sample, this clonotype was seen many times. This chain joins TRBV7-2 and TRBJ2-7; D may be TRBD1 (6 bases). Germline CDR1 is SGHTA and CDR2 is FQGNSA. The CDR3 has 11 amino acids. Between the trimmed V and J ends, which lost 2 bases and 8 bases, there was a span of 7 bases. CDR3 sequence: CASSLQGKQYF. In nucleotides, the CDR3 is TGTGCCAGCAGCTTACAGGGGAAGCAGTACTTC.

This clonotype has a handful of counts. This chain connects TRBV9 to TRBJ1-1; no reliable D call. Trimming left V 1 base short and J 8 bases short, with 18 bases between. The CDR3 runs 15 residues. The germline CDR1 and CDR2 sequences are SGDLS and YYNGEE. CDR3 protein: CASSVKGSTISEAFF. As DNA, the CDR3 is TGTGCCAGCAGCGTAAAAGGAAGTACTATATCGGAAGCTTTCTTT. The full variable domain, rest sourced from reference TRBV9 and TRBJ1-1, is DSGVTQTPKHLITATGQRVTLRCSPRSGDLSVYWYQQSLDQGLQFLIQYYNGEERAKGNILERFSAQQFPDLHSELNLSSLELGDSALYFCASSVKGSTISEAFFGQGTRLTVV.

This clonotype was seen repeatedly, ten times or more. This chain uses TRBV28 with TRBJ2-5, with D perhaps TRBD1 (5 bases). Germline lookup yields CDR1 MDHEN and CDR2 SYDVKM. The CDR3 runs 15 residues. Trimming took off 6 bases at V and 2 bases at J, with 16 bases between the two ends. DNA of the CDR3: TGTGCCAGCAGCCCCGTGCGTGGGGCACAAGAGACCCAGTACTTC. Translation gives CASSPVRGAQETQYF.

Concerning this clonotype: It differs at one base from a far larger clone, so likely a read error. V and J are TRBV7-8 and TRBJ2-1; D unclear. CDR1 is SGHVS, CDR2 FQNEAQ, per germline. The CDR3 totals 14 residues. The V end was cut by 6 bases, the J end by 13 bases, with 22 bases between. The CDR3, as DNA: TGTGCCAGCAGAACAATCTCGATCCAAGAGACCCAGTTCTTC. Its translation is CASRTISIQETQFF.

This clonotype was counted a few times. The V and J genes are TRBV27 and TRBJ2-5, with D perhaps matching TRBD1 (6 bases). Deletions cut 6 bases from V and 5 bases from J, with 19 bases between. CDR1 and CDR2 from the germline V gene are MNHEY and SMNVEV (reference sequence). The CDR3 is 15 amino acids. The CDR3 DNA is TGTGCCAGCAGCAGCGGTTTACAGGGTCTGGAGACCCAGTACTTC. Protein: CASSSGLQGLETQYF.

This clonotype has just a few counts. V usage is TRBV6-1 and J usage is TRBJ1-3; D gene unclear. Germline CDR1 and CDR2: MNHNS and SASEGT. The CDR3 is made up of 15 amino acids. V shed 1 base and J shed 0 bases, with 7 bases lying between them. The CDR3 sequence: CASSEVLLSGNTIYF. The CDR3 bases are TGTGCCAGCAGTGAAGTCCTACTCTCTGGAAACACCATATATTTT.

Many counts were recorded for this clonotype. The CDR3 DNA reads as TGTGCCAGCACCTTAGCGGGAGGACTCCACAATGAGCAGTTCTTC. Residues: CASTLAGGLHNEQFF. The rearrangement uses TRBV27 and TRBJ2-1; TRBD2 aligns across 10 bases. Germline values: CDR1 MNHEY, CDR2 SMNVEV (reference sequence). The CDR3 is 15 residues long. The V segment lost 7 bases and the J segment 5 bases; nucleotides outside the gene matches: 8.

This clonotype was picked up many times. This chain links TRBV28 with TRBJ2-7; 14 nucleotides align to TRBD2. Germline CDR1 and CDR2: MDHEN and SYDVKM. The CDR3 runs 17 residues. After removal of 5 bases from V and 6 bases from J, the junction contained 12 bases not matched to a gene. The CDR3 sequence is CASSQPGTSGRGGEQYF. Written as DNA, the CDR3 is TGTGCCAGCAGTCAACCCGGGACTAGCGGGAGAGGGGGCGAGCAGTACTTC.

There are many counts of this clonotype. The chain combines TRBV6-5 with TRBJ1-5; 8 nucleotides line up with TRBD1. CDR1 is MNHEY, CDR2 SVGAGI, per germline. The CDR3 extends over 14 amino acids. The trim removed 2 bases at V and 5 bases at J, leaving 2 bases unmatched. The CDR3 spells CASSYQTGDQPQHF. CDR3 nucleotides: TGTGCCAGCAGTTACCAGACAGGGGATCAGCCCCAGCATTTT.

This clonotype was recorded many times. The chain recombines TRBV7-9 with TRBJ2-5; 11 bases agree with TRBD2. V was pared by 5 bases and J by 0 bases, with 8 bases of the junction left unmatched. The CDR3 loop spans 17 amino acids. CDR1 is SEHNR and CDR2 is FQNEAQ in the germline V gene (reference sequence). The CDR3 protein is CASSPRLAGSDQETQYF. The CDR3 nucleotides are TGTGCCAGCAGCCCTCGACTAGCGGGATCTGACCAAGAGACCCAGTACTTC.

This clonotype was observed many times. The rearrangement links TRBV28 to TRBJ2-7; D remains unclear. V was pared by 6 bases and J by 5 bases, with 8 bases between. Per germline, CDR1 MDHEN and CDR2 SYDVKM. The CDR3 is 11 amino acids. The CDR3, as DNA: TGTGCCAGCAGCAGTTTCGACGAGCAGTACTTC. Translated: CASSSFDEQYF.

The V call is TRBV6-2 or TRBV6-3, the J call TRBJ2-3; perhaps D is TRBD1 or TRBD2 (5 bases each). This CDR3 comprises 17 residues. With 5 bases removed from V and 0 bases from J, the gap between germline ends came to 18 bases. Germline assignment: CDR1 MNHEY and CDR2 SVGEGT. CDR3 in DNA: TGTGCCAGCAGTGGCTGGTTGGGACCACAAAGCACAGATACGCAGTATTTT. Its protein product is CASSGWLGPQSTDTQYF.

This rearrangement joins TRBV27 to TRBJ2-2; D not certain. Trimming shortened V by 5 bases and J by 5 bases, and 9 bases separated the two germline ends. CDR1 and CDR2 (germline): MNHEY, SMNVEV (reference sequence). The CDR3 runs 13 residues. CDR3 sequence reads: CASSALPTGELFF. CDR3 sequence (DNA): TGTGCCAGCAGTGCTTTACCTACCGGGGAGCTGTTTTTT.

V gene TRBV6-1 combines with J gene TRBJ2-5; D possibly matches TRBD1 or TRBD2 (5 bases each). This CDR3 is 10 amino acids long. Trimming cost V 4 bases and J 11 bases, with 8 bases left between them. Germline lookup yields CDR1 MNHNS and CDR2 SASEGT. CDR3 sequence (DNA): TGTGCCAGCAGTGGGGGGTGGCAGTACTTC. Translating gives CASSGGWQYF.

V and J are TRBV12-3 or TRBV12-4 and TRBJ1-5, with D perhaps TRBD1 (6 bases). Trimming removed 7 bases from V and 2 bases from J, with 18 bases in between. The CDR3 extends over 16 amino acids. CDR3 in amino acids: CASNIGGGGGNQPQHF. The CDR3 nucleotides are TGTGCCAGCAATATCGGGGGAGGGGGAGGCAATCAGCCCCAGCATTTT.

This clonotype has at least ten counts. The V and J genes are TRBV5-1 and TRBJ2-1, with TRBD2 matching 9 bases. The trim removed 6 bases at V and 4 bases at J, leaving 8 bases unmatched. This CDR3 has 15 residues. Germline-derived CDR1 and CDR2 are SGHRS and YFSETQ. This CDR3 reads CASKLAGDSYNEQFF. CDR3 nucleotide sequence: TGCGCCAGCAAGTTAGCGGGAGATTCTTACAATGAGCAGTTCTTC.

V gene TRBV20-1 combines with J gene TRBJ2-1; D call uncertain. With 6 bases removed from V and 7 bases from J, the gap between germline ends came to 7 bases. Germline CDR1 and CDR2: DFQATT and SNEGSKA (reference sequence). CDR3 length: 10 residues. This CDR3 is CSATMNEQFF. DNA for the CDR3: TGCAGTGCCACCATGAATGAGCAGTTCTTC.